The clone carrying this T cell receptor beta chain occurred a few times. Researchers ran the PCR with 60 Vbeta and 13 Jbeta primers. Profiled with immunoSEQ multiplex PCR; TCRdb holds only in-frame clones, not every one. Of 100,000 to 150,000 clones in the sample, around three quarters are singletons; the top ten hold 8.9%. The CDR3 covers 15 residues. Germline V gene lookup returns CDR1 SGHTA and CDR2 FQGTGA. Losses at the gene ends were 4 bases for V and 5 bases for J; bases not matched to a gene: 8. This sample stems from a study of cytomegalovirus exposure and HLA in healthy donors. The rearrangement links TRBV7-3 to TRBJ2-1, with 7 bases aligning to TRBD2. The receptor was derived from a young man in good health and CMV-seropositive. The sequenced sample was PBMCs. In DNA, the CDR3 is TGTGCCAGCAGCTCGCAGGGAGGGGCCGACAATGAGCAGTTCTTC. Its protein product is CASSSQGGADNEQFF.